This T cell receptor beta chain appears in the sequencing data of a study of Ad26.COV2.S vaccination and SARS-CoV-2 variants. Study-level background: Intramuscularly, Ad26.COV2.S was given either once or twice, 56 days apart. Points from the study as a whole: TCR breadth and depth estimates may have understated total T cell responses.

The repertoire was sequenced with immunoSEQ multiplex PCR; TCRdb's copy has only in-frame clones and lacks some. The data show about 400,000 clones, with roughly 88% seen just once and 3.6% held by the top ten. Treatment reported: some 20 received Ad26.COV2.S at low or high dose, single or two shots; a few received placebo; per-sample allocation not given. Samples analyzed were those drawn on day 63 after the first vaccine or placebo injection. Boston provided a donor who was an adult aged 18-55 years. Points on this clone: Its cognate antigen is unknown.

The CDR3 is 15 amino acids. V dropped 6 bases and J dropped 0 bases, with 12 bases sitting between them. In germline, CDR1 is SEHNR, CDR2 FQNEAQ (reference sequence). This TCR derives from a person aged 18-65 years who received the Ad26.COV2.S COVID-19 vaccine or a placebo. The material sequenced was peripheral blood, taken in a trial of Ad26.COV2.S vaccine versus placebo. This rearrangement joins TRBV7-9 to TRBJ1-3, with D uncertain. The CDR3 DNA reads TGTGCCAGCAGTTGGACCGCCGCCTCTGGAAACACCATATATTTT. It encodes CASSWTAASGNTIYF. The variable domain in full, completed from reference TRBV7-9 and TRBJ1-3, reads DTGVSQNPRHKITKRGQNVTFRCDPISEHNRLYWYRQTLGQGPEFLTYFQNEAQLEKSRLLSDRFSAERPKGSFSTLEIQRTEQGDSAMYLCASSWTAASGNTIYFGEGSWLTVV.